Listed below are T cell receptor beta chains from one sample, sequenced in a study of blood T cells in healthy people across ages. TCRdb ran MiXCR on the 5' RACE reads and lists one entry per CDR3 protein. In the table there are about 640,000 distinct CDR3 sequences, 58% of which are singletons. Sequencing was performed on blood. The origin of the receptors is a man aged 55 to 70 in good health. Each CDR3 is given with its conserved first and last residue. A D gene is named only where the DNA matches it firmly. Size tells how often a clone was seen (once, few, many) or the class of an expanded clone, and some rows leave it out.

TRBJ2-7 | TRBD1 | TRBV20-1 | few | 15 | CSAPSGTGGPYEQYF | TGCAGTGCCCCCTCCGGGACAGGGGGACCCTACGAGCAGTACTTC
TRBJ2-5 | TRBD2 | TRBV20-1 | NA | 16 | CSARGGSGGSQETQYF | TGCAGTGCTAGAGGTGGTAGCGGGGGATCCCAAGAGACCCAGTACTTC
TRBJ1-2 | NA | TRBV12-5 | NA | 17 | CASGLAQFTGRHYGYTF | TGTGCTAGTGGTTTGGCTCAATTTACAGGGCGTCACTATGGCTACACCTTC
TRBJ1-6 | NA | TRBV6-6 | NA | 14 | CASRLRVGGSPLHF | TGTGCCAGCAGACTAAGGGTGGGTGGGTCACCCCTCCACTTT
TRBJ2-4 | NA | TRBV2 | few | 16 | CASSDTGWLTKNIQYF | TGTGCCAGCAGTGACACAGGGTGGCTAACCAAAAACATTCAGTACTTC
TRBJ2-5 | TRBD1 | TRBV27 | few | 15 | CASSLTGQGGETQYF | TGTGCCAGCAGTTTAACCGGACAGGGGGGGGAGACCCAGTACTTC
TRBJ2-7 | TRBD1 | TRBV6-1 | few | 14 | CASNFGQGRYEQYF | TGTGCCAGCAATTTCGGACAGGGGAGATACGAGCAGTACTTC
TRBJ1-2 | NA | TRBV27 | NA | 15 | CASSYSARVDYGYTF | TGTGCCAGCAGTTATTCTGCGCGCGTTGACTATGGCTACACCTTC
TRBJ2-5 | NA | TRBV24-1 | once | 15 | CATGDFQGLGETQYF | TGTGCCACCGGTGATTTCCAGGGGTTAGGAGAGACCCAGTACTTC
TRBJ2-7 | TRBD1 | TRBV4-1 | NA | 14 | CASSHGTGSYEQYF | TGCGCCAGCAGCCACGGGACAGGCTCCTACGAGCAGTACTTC
TRBJ2-5 | NA | TRBV5-1 | few | 14 | CASKPARVWETQYF | TGCGCCAGTAAGCCCGCGAGGGTTTGGGAGACCCAGTACTTC
TRBJ2-5 | NA | TRBV3-1 | NA | 16 | CASSPSRGVFLETQYF | TGTGCCAGCAGCCCTAGCCGCGGGGTCTTTTTAGAGACCCAGTACTTC
TRBJ2-6 | NA | TRBV4-2 | NA | 15 | CASSQEESGANVLTF | TGTGCCAGCAGCCAAGAAGAATCTGGGGCCAACGTCCTGACTTTC
TRBJ2-1 | NA | TRBV2 | many | 15 | CASSERGSSYNEQFF | TGTGCCAGCAGTGAACGGGGAAGCTCCTACAATGAGCAGTTCTTC
TRBJ2-7 | NA | TRBV28 | NA | 15 | CASSPPDERSYEQYF | TGTGCCAGCAGTCCCCCGGACGAGAGGTCCTACGAGCAGTACTTC
TRBJ1-5 | TRBD1 | TRBV20-1 | NA | 14 | CSADQDRNNQPQHF | TGCAGTGCTGACCAGGACAGGAACAATCAGCCCCAGCATTTT
TRBJ1-1 | NA | TRBV9 | NA | 16 | CASSVLGPPTNTEAFF | TGTGCCAGCAGCGTCCTTGGACCCCCTACCAACACTGAAGCTTTCTTT
TRBJ2-5 | NA | TRBV2 | NA | 14 | CASSPGTLQETQYF | TGTGCCAGCAGCCCCGGGACTCTCCAAGAGACCCAGTACTTC